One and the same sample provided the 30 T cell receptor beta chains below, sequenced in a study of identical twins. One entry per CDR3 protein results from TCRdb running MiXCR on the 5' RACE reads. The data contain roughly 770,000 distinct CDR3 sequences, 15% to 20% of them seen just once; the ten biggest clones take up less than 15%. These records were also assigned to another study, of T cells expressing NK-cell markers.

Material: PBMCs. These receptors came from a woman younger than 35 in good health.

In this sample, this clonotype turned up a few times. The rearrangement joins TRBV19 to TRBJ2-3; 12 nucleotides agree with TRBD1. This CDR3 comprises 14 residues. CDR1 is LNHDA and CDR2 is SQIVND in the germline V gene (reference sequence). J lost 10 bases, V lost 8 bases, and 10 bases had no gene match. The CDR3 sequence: CASASGTGGKAQYF. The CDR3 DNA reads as TGTGCCAGTGCTTCTGGGACAGGGGGCAAAGCGCAGTATTTT.

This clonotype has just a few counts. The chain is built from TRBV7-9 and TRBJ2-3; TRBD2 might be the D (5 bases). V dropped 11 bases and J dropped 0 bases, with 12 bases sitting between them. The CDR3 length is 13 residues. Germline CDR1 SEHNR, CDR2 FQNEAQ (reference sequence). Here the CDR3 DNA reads TGTGCCGTCTCCCGGGGAAGCACAGATACGCAGTATTTT. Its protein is CAVSRGSTDTQYF.

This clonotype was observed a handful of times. The CDR3 region has the DNA TGTGCCATCAGGACAGGGTCCTACGAGCAGTACTTC. Its protein product is CAIRTGSYEQYF. The chain uses TRBV10-3 and TRBJ2-7; 7 positions agree with TRBD1. With V trimmed by 6 bases and J by 1 base, 0 bases remained unmatched. The CDR3 runs to 12 residues. Germline CDR1 and CDR2: ENHRY and SYGVKD.

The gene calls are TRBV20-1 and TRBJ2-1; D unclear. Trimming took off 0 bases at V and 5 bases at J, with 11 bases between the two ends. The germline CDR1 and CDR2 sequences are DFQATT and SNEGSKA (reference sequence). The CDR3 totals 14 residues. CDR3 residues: CSARDFRQHNEQFF. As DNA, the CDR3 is TGCAGTGCTAGAGATTTCAGACAACACAATGAGCAGTTCTTC.

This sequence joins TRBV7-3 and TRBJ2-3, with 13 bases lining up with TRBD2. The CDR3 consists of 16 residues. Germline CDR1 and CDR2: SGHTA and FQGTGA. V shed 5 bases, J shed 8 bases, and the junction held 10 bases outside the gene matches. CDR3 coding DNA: TGTGCCAGCAGCAGAACTAGCGGGGGGGCCTCGGGTACGCAGTATTTT. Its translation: CASSRTSGGASGTQYF.

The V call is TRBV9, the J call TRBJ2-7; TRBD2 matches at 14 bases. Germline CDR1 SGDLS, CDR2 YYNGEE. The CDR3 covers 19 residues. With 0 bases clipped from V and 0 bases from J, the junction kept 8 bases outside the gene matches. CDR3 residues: CASSVGPGLAGAYSYEQYF. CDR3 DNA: TGTGCCAGCAGCGTAGGGCCGGGACTAGCGGGGGCCTACTCCTACGAGCAGTACTTC.

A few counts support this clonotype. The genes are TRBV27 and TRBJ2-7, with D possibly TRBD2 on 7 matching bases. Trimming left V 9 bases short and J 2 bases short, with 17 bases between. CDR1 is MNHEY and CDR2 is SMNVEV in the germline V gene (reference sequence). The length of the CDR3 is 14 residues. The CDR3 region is CASQGLAVPYEQYF. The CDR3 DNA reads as TGTGCCAGTCAGGGGCTAGCGGTTCCCTACGAGCAGTACTTC.

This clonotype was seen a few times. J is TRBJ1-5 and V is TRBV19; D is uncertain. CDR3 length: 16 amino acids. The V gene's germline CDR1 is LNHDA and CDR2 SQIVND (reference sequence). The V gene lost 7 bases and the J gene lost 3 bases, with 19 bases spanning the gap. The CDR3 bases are TGTGCCAGTAAAAAAGATTTAGGACTGAACAATCAGCCCCAGCATTTT. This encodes CASKKDLGLNNQPQHF.

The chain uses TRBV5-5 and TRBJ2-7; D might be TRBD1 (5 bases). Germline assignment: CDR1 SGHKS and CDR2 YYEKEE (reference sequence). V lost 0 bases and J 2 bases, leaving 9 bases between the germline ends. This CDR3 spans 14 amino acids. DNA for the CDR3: TGTGCCAGCAGCTTGGAGGACAACCCCTACGAGCAGTACTTC. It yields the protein CASSLEDNPYEQYF. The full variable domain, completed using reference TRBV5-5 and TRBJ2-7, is DAGVTQSPTHLIKTRGQQVTLRCSPISGHKSVSWYQQVLGQGPQFIFQYYEKEERGRGNFPDRFSARQFPNYSSELNVNALLLGDSALYLCASSLEDNPYEQYFGPGTRLTVT.

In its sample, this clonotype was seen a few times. CDR3 in amino acids: CSARRGDRDFSEQFF. The DNA of the CDR3 is TGCAGTGCTAGGCGAGGGGACAGGGACTTCTCTGAGCAGTTCTTC. V and J are TRBV20-1 and TRBJ2-1, with 9 bases matching TRBD1. The CDR3 is made up of 15 amino acids. Trimming took 3 bases from V and 9 from J; bases not matched to a gene: 12. Germline CDR1 reads DFQATT; CDR2 reads SNEGSKA (reference sequence).

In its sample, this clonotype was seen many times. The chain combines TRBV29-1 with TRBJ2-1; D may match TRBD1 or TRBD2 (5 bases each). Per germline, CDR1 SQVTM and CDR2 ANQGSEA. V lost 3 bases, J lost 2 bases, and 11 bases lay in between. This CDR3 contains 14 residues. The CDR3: CSVDGTETYNEQFF. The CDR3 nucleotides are TGCAGCGTTGATGGGACGGAGACCTACAATGAGCAGTTCTTC.

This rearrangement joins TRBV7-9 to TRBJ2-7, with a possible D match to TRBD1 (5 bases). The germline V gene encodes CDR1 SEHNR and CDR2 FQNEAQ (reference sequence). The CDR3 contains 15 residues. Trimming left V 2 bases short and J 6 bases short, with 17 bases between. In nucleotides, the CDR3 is TGTGCCAGCAGCTTACCTTCCAGGATGGGGCTCGAGCAGTACTTC. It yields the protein CASSLPSRMGLEQYF.

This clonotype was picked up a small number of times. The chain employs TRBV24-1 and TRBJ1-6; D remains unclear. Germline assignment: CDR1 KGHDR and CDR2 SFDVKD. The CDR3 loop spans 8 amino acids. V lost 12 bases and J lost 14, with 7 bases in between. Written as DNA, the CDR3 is TGTGCCTTTGGGGCCCTCCACTTT. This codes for CAFGALHF.

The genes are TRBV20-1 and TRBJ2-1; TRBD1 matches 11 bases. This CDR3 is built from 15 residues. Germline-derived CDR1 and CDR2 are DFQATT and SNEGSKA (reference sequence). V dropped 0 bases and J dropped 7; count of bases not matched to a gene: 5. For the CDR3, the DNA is TGCAGTGCTAGAGACTCTGGGACAGGGGGTAATGAGCAGTTCTTC. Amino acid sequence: CSARDSGTGGNEQFF.

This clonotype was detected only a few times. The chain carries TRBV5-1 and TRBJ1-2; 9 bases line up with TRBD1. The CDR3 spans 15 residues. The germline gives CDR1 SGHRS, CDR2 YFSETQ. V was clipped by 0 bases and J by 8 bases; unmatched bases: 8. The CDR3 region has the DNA TGCGCCAGCAGCTTGGACGGGACAGGGAGATTCGGCTACACCTTC. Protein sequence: CASSLDGTGRFGYTF.

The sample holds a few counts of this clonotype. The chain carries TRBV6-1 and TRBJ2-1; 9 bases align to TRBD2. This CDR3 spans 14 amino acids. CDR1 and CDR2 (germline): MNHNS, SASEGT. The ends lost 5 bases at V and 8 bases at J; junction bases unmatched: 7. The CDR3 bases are TGTGCCAGCAGTCAGGGGACTAGCTTCTATGAGCAGTTCTTC. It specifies CASSQGTSFYEQFF.

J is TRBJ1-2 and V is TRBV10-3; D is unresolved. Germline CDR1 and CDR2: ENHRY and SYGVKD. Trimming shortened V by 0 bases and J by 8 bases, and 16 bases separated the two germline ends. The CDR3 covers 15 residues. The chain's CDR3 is CAISESVGRALGYTF. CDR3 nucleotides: TGTGCCATCAGTGAGTCCGTCGGGAGAGCCTTGGGCTACACCTTC.

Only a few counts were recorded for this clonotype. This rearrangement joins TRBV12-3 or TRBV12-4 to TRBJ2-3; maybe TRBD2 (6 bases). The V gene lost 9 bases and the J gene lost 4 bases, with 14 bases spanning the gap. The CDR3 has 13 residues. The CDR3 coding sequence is TGTGCCAGTGGGGGGAGAAGTTCAGATACGCAGTATTTT. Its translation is CASGGRSSDTQYF.

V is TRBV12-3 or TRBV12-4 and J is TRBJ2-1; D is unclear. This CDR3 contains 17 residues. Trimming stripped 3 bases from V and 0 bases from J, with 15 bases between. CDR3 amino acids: CASSFNTYLSSYNEQFF. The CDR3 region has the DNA TGTGCCAGCAGTTTCAACACATACTTGAGCTCCTACAATGAGCAGTTCTTC.

DNA of the CDR3: TGCGCCAGCAGCCCCGACATGACCGGGGCCAACGTCCTGACTTTC. It specifies CASSPDMTGANVLTF. V gene TRBV4-3 combines with J gene TRBJ2-6; no reliable D call. V was shortened by 4 bases and J by 4 bases, with 11 bases between the two germline ends. The V gene's germline CDR1 is LGHNA and CDR2 YSLEER. This CDR3 has 15 residues.

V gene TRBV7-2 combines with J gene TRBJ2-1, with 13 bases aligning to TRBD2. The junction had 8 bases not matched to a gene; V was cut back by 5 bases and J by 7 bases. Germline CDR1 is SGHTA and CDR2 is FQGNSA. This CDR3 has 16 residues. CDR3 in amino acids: CASSGGLAGVLNEQFF. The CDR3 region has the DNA TGTGCCAGCAGCGGCGGACTAGCGGGGGTACTTAATGAGCAGTTCTTC.

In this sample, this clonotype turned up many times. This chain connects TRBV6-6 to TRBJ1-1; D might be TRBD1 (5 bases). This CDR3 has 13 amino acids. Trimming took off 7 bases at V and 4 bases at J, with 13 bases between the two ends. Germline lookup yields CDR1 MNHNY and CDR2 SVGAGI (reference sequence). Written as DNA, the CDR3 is TGTGCCAGCACGAATCGGGACTTCACTGAAGCTTTCTTT. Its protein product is CASTNRDFTEAFF.

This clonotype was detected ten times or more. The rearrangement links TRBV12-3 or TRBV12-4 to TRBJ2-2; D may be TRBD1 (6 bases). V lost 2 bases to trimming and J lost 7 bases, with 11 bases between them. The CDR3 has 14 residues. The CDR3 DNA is TGTGCCAGCAGTTTAACAGGGATGAACGGGGAGCTGTTTTTT. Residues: CASSLTGMNGELFF.

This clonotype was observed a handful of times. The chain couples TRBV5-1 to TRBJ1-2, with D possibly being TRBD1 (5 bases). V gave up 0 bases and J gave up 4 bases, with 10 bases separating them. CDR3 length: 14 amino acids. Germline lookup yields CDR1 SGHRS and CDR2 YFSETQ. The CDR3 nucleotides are TGCGCCAGCAGCTTGGGGGACGGAGCCTATGGCTACACCTTC. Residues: CASSLGDGAYGYTF.

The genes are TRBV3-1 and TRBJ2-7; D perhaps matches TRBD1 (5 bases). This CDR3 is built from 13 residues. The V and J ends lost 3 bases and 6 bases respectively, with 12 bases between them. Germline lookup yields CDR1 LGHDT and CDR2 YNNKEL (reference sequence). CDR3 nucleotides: TGTGCCAGCAGCCATACAGGATTTTTCGAGCAGTACTTC. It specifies CASSHTGFFEQYF.

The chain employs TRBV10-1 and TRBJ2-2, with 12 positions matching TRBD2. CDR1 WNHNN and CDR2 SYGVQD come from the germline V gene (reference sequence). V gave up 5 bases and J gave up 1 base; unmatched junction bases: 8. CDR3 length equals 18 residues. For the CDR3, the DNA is TGCGCCAGCAGTCGACTAGCGGGGGCCGGGGGGAACACCGGGGAGCTGTTTTTT. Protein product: CASSRLAGAGGNTGELFF.

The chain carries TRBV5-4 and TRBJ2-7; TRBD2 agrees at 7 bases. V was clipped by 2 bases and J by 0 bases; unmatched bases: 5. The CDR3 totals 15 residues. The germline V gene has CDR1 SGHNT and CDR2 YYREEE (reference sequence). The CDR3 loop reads CASSFSGSGSYEQYF. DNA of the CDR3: TGTGCCAGCAGCTTTAGCGGGTCGGGCTCCTACGAGCAGTACTTC.

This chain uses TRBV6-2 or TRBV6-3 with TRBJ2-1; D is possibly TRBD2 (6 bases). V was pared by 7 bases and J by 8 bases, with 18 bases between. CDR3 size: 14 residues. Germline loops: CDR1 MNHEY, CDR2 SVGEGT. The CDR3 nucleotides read TGTGCCAGCAAGGAGGGCAGGCCGAGGCATGAGCAGTTCTTC. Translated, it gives CASKEGRPRHEQFF.

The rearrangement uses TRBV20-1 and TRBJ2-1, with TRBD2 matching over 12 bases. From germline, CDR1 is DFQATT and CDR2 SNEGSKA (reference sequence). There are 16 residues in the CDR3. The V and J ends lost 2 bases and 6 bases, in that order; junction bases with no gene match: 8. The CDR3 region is CSARLAGGKGPNEQFF. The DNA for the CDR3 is TGCAGTGCTAGACTAGCGGGAGGGAAGGGCCCCAATGAGCAGTTCTTC.

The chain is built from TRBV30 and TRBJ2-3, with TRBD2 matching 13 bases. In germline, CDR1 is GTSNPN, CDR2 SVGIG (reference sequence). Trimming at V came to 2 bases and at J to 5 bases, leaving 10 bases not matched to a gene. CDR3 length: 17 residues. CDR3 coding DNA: TGTGCCTGGAGTCGGAGCCTAGGACTAGCGGGAGAAGATACGCAGTATTTT. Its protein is CAWSRSLGLAGEDTQYF.